This TCR beta chain was recorded in a study of blood T cell repertoires in COVID-19. Overall study context: PBMCs, B-cell-depleted T cells, or T cells were the source of the cDNA or gDNA that made up the material.

Deletions cut 5 bases from V and 3 bases from J, with 20 bases between. CDR1 is LNHNV, CDR2 YYDKDF, per germline (reference sequence). This CDR3 contains 16 residues. The protocol was immunoSEQ multiplex PCR, while the TCRdb copy is restricted to in-frame clones and leaves out a portion. The sample shows 150,000 to 200,000 clones, about 86% of them seen only once. Enrolled through a virtual design, the participants were between roughly 18 and 90 years of age and came from 24 US areas. This sequence originates from a woman in her 40s in a cohort exposed to, infected with or recovered from COVID-19 (not recorded which). The chain links TRBV15 to TRBJ2-7, with a weak D call TRBD2 (5 bases). The sample consisted of PBMCs or T cells enriched from blood (not recorded which). The CDR3 is CATSATRRSAGYEQYF. CDR3 nucleotides: TGTGCCACCAGCGCGACCCGCAGGTCCGCGGGCTACGAGCAGTACTTC.